This record looks at one T cell receptor (beta chain) sequence and its context. 5'RACE template switching built TCR beta cDNA with unique molecular identifiers. TCRdb re-called the 5' RACE reads; every CDR3 protein appears as one record, without DNA. The sample table includes some 390,000 distinct CDR3 sequences. This record belongs to a study of T cells expressing NK-cell markers. Per germline, CDR1 DFQATT and CDR2 SNEGSKA (reference sequence). The CDR3 length is 16 residues. This TCR came from a woman in her fifties or sixties in good health. The sample was blood T cells: a sorted CD56 or NKG2C T cell subset, CD4+ or CD8+ T cells, or bulk PBMC T cells (not recorded which). The chain joins TRBV20-1 to TRBJ2-4; TCRdb outputs TRBD1, but without DNA this stays unchecked. This CDR3 is CSATPLRGVPKNIQYF.